This passage covers 29 T cell receptor beta chains from one sample sequenced in a study of Ad26.COV2.S vaccination and SARS-CoV-2 variants. Measured with immunoSEQ multiplex PCR; TCRdb has only the in-frame clones, and not every one. The data contain 350,000 to 600,000 clones, roughly nine tenths of them singletons. Treatment reported: 19 received Ad26.COV2.S at low or high dose, single or two shots; 5 received placebo; per-sample allocation not given. It was on day 63 after the first vaccine or placebo injection that samples were taken. The specimen comprised peripheral blood, sampled in a trial of Ad26.COV2.S vaccine versus placebo. The receptors were gathered from a person between 18 and 65 years old who received the Ad26.COV2.S COVID-19 vaccine or a placebo.

The chain joins TRBV7-6 to TRBJ2-5; the match to TRBD2 covers 8 bases. V shed 5 bases, J shed 2 bases, and the junction held 13 bases outside the gene matches. The germline V gene has CDR1 SGHVS and CDR2 FNYEAQ. This CDR3 is built from 17 residues. CDR3 DNA sequence: TGTGCCAGCAGCCTAACTGCGGGAGGAGGGGGACAAGAGACCCAGTACTTC. Translating gives CASSLTAGGGGQETQYF.

V usage is TRBV6-5 and J usage is TRBJ1-5; no reliable D call. This CDR3 is built from 13 residues. V lost 8 bases and J lost 7, with 15 bases in between. Germline V lookup: CDR1 MNHEY, CDR2 SVGAGI. The CDR3 reads CASLLYIGQPQHF. The CDR3 DNA reads TGTGCCAGCCTGCTATACATTGGGCAGCCCCAGCATTTT.

The chain is built from TRBV11-3 and TRBJ1-2; possible D gene TRBD1, 5 bases. The CDR3 is made up of 12 amino acids. The V gene's germline CDR1 is SGHNT and CDR2 YENEEA. V lost 5 bases to trimming and J lost 8 bases, with 12 bases between them. The CDR3: CASSNGAEGYTF. The CDR3 coding sequence is TGTGCCAGCAGCAACGGGGCGGAAGGCTACACCTTC.

The chain has TRBV3-1 (or the pseudogene TRBV3-2) and TRBJ2-1; 8 nucleotides align to TRBD2. With V trimmed by 0 bases and J by 8 bases, 9 bases remained unmatched. Germline lookup yields CDR1 LGHDT and CDR2 YNNKEL (reference sequence). CDR3 length: 16 residues. CDR3 amino acids: CASSQDPGRGFYEQFF. CDR3 sequence (DNA): TGTGCCAGCAGCCAAGATCCCGGGAGGGGTTTTTATGAGCAGTTCTTC.

This chain joins TRBV7-2 and TRBJ1-1, with a possible D match to TRBD1 (6 bases). The germline V gene encodes CDR1 SGHTA and CDR2 FQGNSA. The CDR3 is 19 amino acids. V was clipped by 7 bases and J by 1 base, with 28 bases between them. CDR3 nucleotide sequence: TGTGCCAGCACCCTAAGGTCCGTCGGGGGGCGCAGTCGGAACACTGAAGCTTTCTTT. It encodes CASTLRSVGGRSRNTEAFF.

The rearrangement joins TRBV2 to TRBJ2-7; D not certain. The germline V gene has CDR1 SNHLY and CDR2 FYNNEI. The CDR3 runs to 11 residues. The V end was cut by 6 bases, the J end by 2 bases, with 5 bases between. CDR3 in DNA: TGTGCCAGCAGGGGGACCTACGAGCAGTACTTC. It is translated as CASRGTYEQYF.

V usage is TRBV15 and J usage is TRBJ2-2; possibly TRBD1 for D (5 bases). The CDR3 runs to 14 residues. Per germline, CDR1 LNHNV and CDR2 YYDKDF (reference sequence). V gave up 0 bases and J gave up 4 bases, with 6 bases separating them. The CDR3 loop reads CATSRDQGTGELFF. Written as DNA, the CDR3 is TGTGCCACCAGCAGAGATCAGGGCACCGGGGAGCTGTTTTTT.

This chain joins TRBV19 and TRBJ1-2; the D gene is possibly TRBD1 (6 bases). Germline CDR1 is LNHDA and CDR2 is SQIVND (reference sequence). The CDR3 sequence is 18 residues long. V lost 7 bases to trimming and J lost 0 bases, with 24 bases between them. The CDR3 sequence is CASTSPRDNRWANYGYTF. Here the CDR3 DNA reads TGTGCCAGTACCTCGCCGAGGGACAATAGATGGGCTAACTATGGCTACACCTTC.

The rearrangement uses TRBV30 and TRBJ2-7; D is perhaps TRBD1 or TRBD2 (5 bases each). Germline V lookup: CDR1 GTSNPN, CDR2 SVGIG (reference sequence). V lost 3 bases, J lost 6 bases, and 18 bases lay in between. The CDR3 spans 14 residues. The CDR3 loop reads CAWRGTASVAEQYF. The CDR3, as DNA: TGTGCCTGGAGGGGGACCGCCTCAGTGGCCGAGCAGTACTTC.

This chain links TRBV5-7 with TRBJ2-1, with D uncertain. TRBV5-7 is treated as an ORF (open reading frame) with a function not yet certain. Trimming cost V 1 base and J 9 bases, with 23 bases left between them. The CDR3 consists of 17 residues. CDR3: CASSLLVPGACIGEQFF. The CDR3 DNA follows: TGTGCCAGCAGCTTGCTAGTTCCTGGAGCGTGCATTGGTGAGCAGTTCTTC.

V usage is TRBV5-8 and J usage is TRBJ2-1; D is perhaps TRBD2 (6 bases). Per germline, CDR1 SGHTS and CDR2 YDEGEE. Trimming removed 3 bases from V and 2 bases from J, with 12 bases in between. This CDR3 spans 15 amino acids. The CDR3 is CASSSAGSTYNEQFF. In nucleotides, the CDR3 is TGTGCCAGCAGCTCAGCGGGCTCTACCTACAATGAGCAGTTCTTC. Full variable domain (missing parts from reference TRBV5-8 and TRBJ2-1): EAGVTQSPTHLIKTRGQQATLRCSPISGHTSVYWYQQALGLGLQFLLWYDEGEERNRGNFPPRFSGRQFPNYSSELNVNALELEDSALYLCASSSAGSTYNEQFFGPGTRLTVL.

This chain connects TRBV5-6 to TRBJ1-2; 7 bases line up with TRBD1. Germline V CDR1 and CDR2: SGHDT, YYEEEE. Trimming cost V 0 bases and J 5 bases; bases outside gene matches: 7. The CDR3 has 15 amino acids. The CDR3 DNA sequence: TGTGCCAGCAGCTTGGTAGGGGGCTTTGGTTATGGCTACACCTTC. Residues: CASSLVGGFGYGYTF.

This clone was found once. The rearrangement links TRBV7-9 to TRBJ2-1, with 8 bases lining up with TRBD2. Germline trimming cut 2 bases from V and 1 base from J; bases unmatched to any gene: 1. CDR1 and CDR2 from the germline V gene are SEHNR and FQNEAQ (reference sequence). CDR3 length: 15 residues. The CDR3 DNA is TGTGCCAGCAGCTTATCTAGCGGGTCCTACAATGAGCAGTTCTTC. Its translation: CASSLSSGSYNEQFF. The entire variable domain, with the rest obtained from reference TRBV7-9 and TRBJ2-1, is as follows: DTGVSQNPRHKITKRGQNVTFRCDPISEHNRLYWYRQTLGQGPEFLTYFQNEAQLEKSRLLSDRFSAERPKGSFSTLEIQRTEQGDSAMYLCASSLSSGSYNEQFFGPGTRLTVL.

The CDR3 region has the DNA TGTGCCAGCAGCTTAGCCCTCCTTTACAATGAGCAGTTCTTC. Translating it yields CASSLALLYNEQFF. The V gene is TRBV7-2, the J gene TRBJ2-1; D ambiguous. Germline assignment: CDR1 SGHTA and CDR2 FQGNSA. Trimming removed 0 bases from V and 4 bases from J, with 7 bases in between. This CDR3 is built from 14 residues.

The chain carries TRBV11-3 and TRBJ2-7, with D unresolved. V was clipped by 0 bases and J by 0 bases, with 12 bases between them. In germline, CDR1 is SGHNT, CDR2 YENEEA. This CDR3 region has 16 residues. The CDR3 sequence: CASSLDKQNLSYEQYF. CDR3 bases: TGTGCCAGCAGCTTAGATAAACAGAACCTCTCCTACGAGCAGTACTTC.

V and J are TRBV13 and TRBJ1-5, with a tentative D call TRBD1 (5 bases). The germline gives CDR1 PRHDT, CDR2 FYEKMQ (reference sequence). The CDR3 extends over 15 amino acids. Trimming left V 4 bases short and J 0 bases short, with 10 bases between. This chain's CDR3 is CASSSGGNSNQPQHF. Written as DNA, the CDR3 is TGTGCCAGCAGCTCGGGGGGAAATAGCAATCAGCCCCAGCATTTT.

This chain connects TRBV29-1 to TRBJ1-1, with 8 bases identical to TRBD1. Germline V gene sequence: CDR1 SQVTM, CDR2 ANQGSEA. CDR3 length: 14 amino acids. Germline trimming cut 6 bases from V and 7 bases from J; bases unmatched to any gene: 13. The CDR3 reads CSVAGQGGQGEAFF. CDR3 sequence (DNA): TGCAGCGTCGCAGGACAGGGAGGTCAGGGTGAAGCTTTCTTT.

V is TRBV7-9 and J is TRBJ2-3, with TRBD1 as a possible D gene (5 bases). The CDR3 is made up of 16 amino acids. Trimming cost V 3 bases and J 0 bases, with 13 bases left between them. Germline CDR1 SEHNR, CDR2 FQNEAQ (reference sequence). CDR3 DNA: TGTGCCAGCAGCTTCCTCCTGGGGCCAAGCACAGATACGCAGTATTTT. This sequence encodes CASSFLLGPSTDTQYF.

The V gene is TRBV3-1 (or the pseudogene TRBV3-2), the J gene TRBJ2-7, with 14 bases aligning to TRBD2. From germline, CDR1 is LGHDT and CDR2 YNNKEL (reference sequence). The CDR3 runs to 17 residues. Germline trimming cut 4 bases from V and 2 bases from J; bases unmatched to any gene: 7. This CDR3 reads CASSPGLAGGRTYEQYF. CDR3 DNA: TGTGCCAGCAGCCCCGGACTAGCGGGAGGTCGGACCTACGAGCAGTACTTC.

Worth noting for this clone: Additional DNA sequences in this sample encode the identical CDR3. This chain links TRBV18 with TRBJ2-5; TRBD2 might be the D (5 bases). Trimming pared 2 bases from V and 4 bases from J, leaving 8 bases between. The germline V gene encodes CDR1 KGHSH and CDR2 LQKENI. CDR3 length: 13 residues. The CDR3 here is CASSPGGRETQYF. The DNA of the CDR3 is TGTGCCAGCTCACCAGGTGGGAGAGAGACCCAGTACTTC.

The V and J genes are TRBV19 and TRBJ2-2, with 8 bases aligning to TRBD1. The CDR3 spans 18 residues. V lost 5 bases to trimming and J lost 0 bases; unmatched junction nucleotides: 11. Germline loops: CDR1 LNHDA, CDR2 SQIVND (reference sequence). CDR3 nucleotides: TGTGCCAGTAGTGAACGGGACAGGTTCATCGCGAACACCGGGGAGCTGTTTTTT. Translated, it gives CASSERDRFIANTGELFF.

The chain employs TRBV24-1 and TRBJ2-5; no clear D. The germline V gene encodes CDR1 KGHDR and CDR2 SFDVKD. This CDR3 has 14 residues. The V end was cut by 4 bases, the J end by 5 bases, with 13 bases between. This CDR3 reads CATSDPEKRETQYF. The CDR3 bases are TGTGCCACCAGTGACCCCGAGAAAAGGGAGACCCAGTACTTC.

The chain combines TRBV10-2 with TRBJ2-3; no definite D call. CDR1 WSHSY and CDR2 SAAADI come from the germline V gene. This CDR3 region has 12 residues. Trimming pared 6 bases from V and 4 bases from J, leaving 8 bases between. CDR3 DNA sequence: TGCGCCAGCAGCCCGCTAGCAGATACGCAGTATTTT. It is translated as CASSPLADTQYF.

In its sample, this clone was seen a few times. V and J are TRBV4-2 and TRBJ1-1; 7 nucleotides agree with TRBD1. Germline values: CDR1 LGHNA, CDR2 YNFKEQ. Trimming cost V 4 bases and J 1 base; bases outside gene matches: 9. The CDR3 loop spans 16 amino acids. Written as DNA, the CDR3 is TGTGCCAGCAGCCCTGTTGGGACAGCAACGAACACTGAAGCTTTCTTT. This gives the protein CASSPVGTATNTEAFF.

This chain uses TRBV5-5 with TRBJ2-4; D gene uncertain. The CDR3 covers 14 residues. V lost 4 bases to trimming and J lost 8 bases, with 16 bases between them. The germline CDR1 and CDR2 sequences are SGHKS and YYEKEE (reference sequence). The CDR3 DNA is TGTGCCAGCAGCACCAGCCCGCTTATGGACATTCAGTACTTC. Its protein product is CASSTSPLMDIQYF.

The sample holds one count of this clone. The chain is built from TRBV20-1 and TRBJ1-2; no definite D call. Germline V lookup: CDR1 DFQATT, CDR2 SNEGSKA (reference sequence). Trimming removed 5 bases at V and 8 bases at J, with 12 bases between. This CDR3 contains 11 residues. The CDR3 reads CSASSFGGYTF. The CDR3 DNA follows: TGCAGTGCTTCCAGCTTTGGGGGCTACACCTTC.

The chain carries TRBV2 and TRBJ1-5; D ambiguous. V gave up 3 bases and J gave up 2 bases, with 8 bases separating them. The V gene's germline CDR1 is SNHLY and CDR2 FYNNEI. This CDR3 comprises 14 residues. The DNA of the CDR3 is TGTGCCAGCAGTGATTTCGGAGGCAATCAGCCCCAGCATTTT. It encodes CASSDFGGNQPQHF. The variable domain in full, completed from reference TRBV2 and TRBJ1-5, reads EPEVTQTPSHQVTQMGQEVILRCVPISNHLYFYWYRQILGQKVEFLVSFYNNEISEKSEIFDDQFSVERPDGSNFTLKIRSTKLEDSAMYFCASSDFGGNQPQHFGDGTRLSIL.

This chain links TRBV2 with TRBJ2-7, with a weak D call TRBD2 (6 bases). The CDR3 sequence is 16 residues long. The ends were cut back, 4 bases at V and 4 bases at J, with 20 bases in the middle. CDR1 and CDR2 from the germline V gene are SNHLY and FYNNEI. CDR3 DNA sequence: TGTGCCAGCAGTGGCCAATTGGGGGACTCTAGGTACGAGCAGTACTTC. This encodes CASSGQLGDSRYEQYF.

This chain links TRBV6-1 with TRBJ2-7; 10 bases map to TRBD2. The CDR3 loop spans 15 amino acids. The germline CDR1 and CDR2 sequences are MNHNS and SASEGT. Unmatched junction bases numbered 8, after V lost 3 bases and J lost 6 bases. The CDR3 DNA sequence: TGTGCCAGCAGTGACCAGCGGGGGGGGCCAGCCGAGCAGTACTTC. The encoded protein is CASSDQRGGPAEQYF.